The TCR beta chain under discussion was sequenced for a study of blood T cell repertoires in COVID-19. Study as a whole: The United States, Italy and Spain were the sources of the acute and convalescent COVID-19 samples.

As processed by the authors: Quantification of nucleated cells was approximated via reference gene primer amplification. Sequencing used immunoSEQ multiplex PCR; TCRdb keeps in-frame clones, though not all of them. V and J calls and clone size are copied from that table; D and trimming were computed from the DNA. Here the sample spans about 210,000 clones, roughly 81% being singletons. V was shortened by 9 bases and J by 5 bases, with 16 bases between the two germline ends. The CDR3 contains 13 residues. Germline assignment: CDR1 MDHEN and CDR2 SYDVKM. The chain uses TRBV28 and TRBJ1-2; D uncertain. The sequencing input was peripheral blood. The origin of this receptor is a woman aged 45-59 years with active or convalescent COVID-19. CDR3 sequence (DNA): TGTGCCAGTCTTAAGGAGGCCACGTATGGCTACACCTTC. Translating gives CASLKEATYGYTF.